A selection of T cell receptor beta chains follows, all from one sample in a study of radiotherapy plus CTLA-4 blockade in lung cancer. This table comes from immunoSEQ multiplex PCR, and its TCRdb copy is limited to in-frame clones, with some not included. The sample contains 80,000 to 100,000 clones, around nine tenths of which appear only once. This specimen was peripheral blood, taken from a patient treated with radiotherapy plus ipilimumab. These receptors originate from a human donor with non-small cell lung cancer that progressed on radiotherapy plus ipilimumab. Both conserved end residues are part of each CDR3. D genes are given only for firm matches. Not all rows give a size; the values are once, few, many and, for expanded clones, a class.

D: -
size: -
J: TRBJ1-5
V: TRBV27
CDR3: CASSSGPGAHQPQHF
DNA: TGTGCCAGCAGTTCTGGGCCCGGGGCACATCAGCCCCAGCATTTT

D: -
size: -
J: TRBJ2-3
V: TRBV7-3
CDR3: CASSRRGQADTQYF
DNA: TGTGCCAGCAGTCGCCGGGGGCAGGCAGATACGCAGTATTTT

D: -
size: -
J: TRBJ2-3
V: TRBV6-6
CDR3: CASRREGLTDTQYF
DNA: TGTGCCAGCAGGCGGGAAGGGCTCACAGATACGCAGTATTTT

D: TRBD1
size: -
J: TRBJ1-5
V: TRBV28
CDR3: CASHRGGGNQPQHF
DNA: TGTGCCAGCCACAGGGGGGGCGGGAATCAGCCCCAGCATTTT

D: -
size: -
J: TRBJ1-2
V: TRBV11-3
CDR3: CASSLRGGYGYTF
DNA: TGTGCCAGCAGCTTAAGGGGCGGTTATGGCTACACCTTC

D: -
size: -
J: TRBJ2-7
V: TRBV11-2
CDR3: CASSLEGYEQYF
DNA: TGTGCCAGCAGCTTAGAAGGTTACGAGCAGTACTTC

D: -
size: -
J: TRBJ2-1
V: TRBV5-1
CDR3: CASSLGYEQFF
DNA: TGCGCCAGCAGCTTGGGTTATGAGCAGTTCTTC

D: TRBD2
size: -
J: TRBJ2-5
V: TRBV5-1
CDR3: CASSVSGRAAETQYF
DNA: TGCGCCAGCAGCGTTAGCGGGAGGGCGGCAGAGACCCAGTACTTC

D: TRBD2
size: -
J: TRBJ2-1
V: TRBV11-3
CDR3: CASSLDTREWIYEQFF
DNA: TGTGCCAGCAGCTTAGATACGCGGGAGTGGATATATGAGCAGTTCTTC

D: TRBD1
size: -
J: TRBJ2-3
V: TRBV4-2
CDR3: CASSQDSGGDTQYF
DNA: TGTGCCAGCAGCCAAGATTCAGGGGGCGATACGCAGTATTTT

D: -
size: -
J: TRBJ2-1
V: TRBV15
CDR3: CATSRGWGALNDEQFF
DNA: TGTGCCACCAGCAGAGGATGGGGGGCCTTGAATGATGAGCAGTTCTTC

D: -
size: -
J: TRBJ2-7
V: TRBV2
CDR3: CASTLTGLSSYEQYF
DNA: TGTGCCAGCACCCTTACAGGTCTTAGCTCCTACGAGCAGTACTTC

D: -
size: few
J: TRBJ1-2
V: TRBV7-9
CDR3: CASSLVEYGYTF
DNA: TGTGCCAGCAGCTTAGTCGAGTATGGCTACACCTTC

D: -
size: -
J: TRBJ2-5
V: TRBV2
CDR3: CASSLAITQYF
DNA: TGTGCCAGCAGTCTAGCGATCACCCAGTACTTC

D: -
size: -
J: TRBJ2-3
V: TRBV4-2
CDR3: CASSLGADTQYF
DNA: TGTGCCAGCAGCCTGGGCGCAGATACGCAGTATTTT

D: -
size: -
J: TRBJ1-1
V: TRBV28
CDR3: CASSLGGAEAFF
DNA: TGTGCCAGCAGTTTGGGTGGGGCTGAAGCTTTCTTT

D: -
size: -
J: TRBJ2-7
V: TRBV19
CDR3: CASSIRAGESYEQYF
DNA: TGTGCCAGTAGTATTCGGGCAGGGGAATCCTACGAGCAGTACTTC

D: -
size: -
J: TRBJ1-2
V: TRBV5-4
CDR3: CASSLEGAYGYTF
DNA: TGTGCCAGCAGCTTGGAAGGGGCCTATGGCTACACCTTC

D: -
size: -
J: TRBJ1-3
V: TRBV9
CDR3: CASSVGIGSGNTIYF
DNA: TGTGCCAGCAGCGTAGGTATAGGCTCTGGAAACACCATATATTTT

D: -
size: -
J: TRBJ1-4
V: TRBV9
CDR3: CASSVGRGGSEKLFF
DNA: TGTGCCAGCAGCGTAGGGCGGGGGGGCTCCGAAAAACTGTTTTTT